This TCR beta chain was documented in a study of T cell changes during pregnancy in multiple sclerosis. Assay: immunoSEQ multiplex PCR; the TCRdb copy retains only in-frame clones and omits some. The table records around 63,000 clones, approximately 92% of them present only once. The CDR3 spans 15 residues. Germline-derived CDR1 and CDR2 are SGHTA and FQGNSA. Germline trimming cut 5 bases from V and 6 bases from J; bases unmatched to any gene: 11. The TCR originated in a female donor in good health, enrolled as a control in a pregnancy study. This sequence joins TRBV7-2 and TRBJ1-2; 8 bases are a match to TRBD1. The sample was CD8+ T cells from peripheral blood mononuclear cells, taken in the third trimester of pregnancy. The chain's CDR3 is CASSLEGQDRNGYTF. The CDR3 bases are TGTGCCAGCAGCCTGGAGGGACAGGATAGGAATGGCTACACCTTC.